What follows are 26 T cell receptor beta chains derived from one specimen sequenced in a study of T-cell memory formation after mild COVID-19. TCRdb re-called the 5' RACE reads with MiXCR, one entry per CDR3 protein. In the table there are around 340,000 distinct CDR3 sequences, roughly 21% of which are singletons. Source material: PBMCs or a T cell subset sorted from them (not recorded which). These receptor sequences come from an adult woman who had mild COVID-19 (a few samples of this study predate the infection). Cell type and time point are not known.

CDR3: CSRKPPGLYGYTF. The CDR3 nucleotides read TGCAGCCGTAAGCCACCTGGGCTCTATGGCTACACCTTC. The chain joins TRBV20-1 to TRBJ1-2; D gene ambiguous. The CDR3 is made up of 13 amino acids. Germline CDR1 is DFQATT and CDR2 is SNEGSKA (reference sequence).

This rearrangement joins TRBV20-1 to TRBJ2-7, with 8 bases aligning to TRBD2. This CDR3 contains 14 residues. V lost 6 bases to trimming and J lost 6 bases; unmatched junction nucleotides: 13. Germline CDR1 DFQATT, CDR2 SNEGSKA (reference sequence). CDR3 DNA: TGCAGTGCGACCGGGGTAGCGGGGCCCTCCGAGCAGTACTTC. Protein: CSATGVAGPSEQYF.

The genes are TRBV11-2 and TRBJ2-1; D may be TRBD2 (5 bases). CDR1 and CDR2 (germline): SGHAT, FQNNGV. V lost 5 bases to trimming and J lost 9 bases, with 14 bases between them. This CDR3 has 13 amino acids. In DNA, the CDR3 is TGTGCCAGCAGCCTGGACGAGGGAAGTGAGCAGTTCTTC. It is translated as CASSLDEGSEQFF.

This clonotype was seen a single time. CDR3 loop: CASSLAGLAGINEQFF. CDR3 coding DNA: TGCGCCAGCAGCTTGGCAGGACTAGCGGGGATCAATGAGCAGTTCTTC. The rearrangement uses TRBV5-1 and TRBJ2-1; 12 nucleotides agree with TRBD2. The CDR3 contains 16 residues. Germline assignment: CDR1 SGHRS and CDR2 YFSETQ. V lost 0 bases, J lost 6 bases, and 4 bases stayed unmatched.

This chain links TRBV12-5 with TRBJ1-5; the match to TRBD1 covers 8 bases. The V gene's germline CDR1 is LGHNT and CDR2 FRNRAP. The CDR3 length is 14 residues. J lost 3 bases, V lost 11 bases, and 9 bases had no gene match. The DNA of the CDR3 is TGTGCTTCAGGGGGCGGAGGTATCAATCAGCCCCAGCATTTT. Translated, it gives CASGGGGINQPQHF. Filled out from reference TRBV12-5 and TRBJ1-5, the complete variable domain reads DARVTQTPRHKVTEMGQEVTMRCQPILGHNTVFWYRQTMMQGLELLAYFRNRAPLDDSGMPKDRFSAEMPDATLATLKIQPSEPRDSAVYFCASGGGGINQPQHFGDGTRLSIL.

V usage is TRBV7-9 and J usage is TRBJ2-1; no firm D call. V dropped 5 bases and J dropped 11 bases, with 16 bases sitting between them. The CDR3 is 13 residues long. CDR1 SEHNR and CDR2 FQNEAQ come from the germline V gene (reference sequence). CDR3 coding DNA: TGTGCCAGCAGCGAAGAAGGGTCTCACAAGCAGTTCTTC. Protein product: CASSEEGSHKQFF.

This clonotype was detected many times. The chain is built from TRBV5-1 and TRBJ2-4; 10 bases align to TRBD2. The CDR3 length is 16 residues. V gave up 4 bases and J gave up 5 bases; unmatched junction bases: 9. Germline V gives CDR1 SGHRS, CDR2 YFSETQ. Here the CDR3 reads CASSPSGGALENIQYF. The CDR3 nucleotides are TGCGCCAGCAGCCCAAGCGGGGGGGCTTTAGAAAACATTCAGTACTTC.

CDR3: CASSPGQGAIGYTF. CDR3 nucleotides: TGTGCCAGCAGCCCCGGACAGGGGGCTATTGGCTACACCTTC. The chain is built from TRBV25-1 and TRBJ1-2; 11 nucleotides match TRBD1. Germline trimming cut 6 bases from V and 7 bases from J; bases unmatched to any gene: 7. The CDR3 sequence is 14 residues long. Germline lookup yields CDR1 MGHDK and CDR2 SYGVNS.

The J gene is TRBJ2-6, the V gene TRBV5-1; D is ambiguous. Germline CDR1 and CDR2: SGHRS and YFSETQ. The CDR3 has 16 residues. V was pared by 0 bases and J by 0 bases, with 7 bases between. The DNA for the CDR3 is TGCGCCAGCAGCTTGGCCAGCTACTCTGGGGCCAACGTCCTGACTTTC. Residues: CASSLASYSGANVLTF. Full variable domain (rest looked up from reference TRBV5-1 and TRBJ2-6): KAGVTQTPRYLIKTRGQQVTLSCSPISGHRSVSWYQQTPGQGLQFLFEYFSETQRNKGNFPGRFSGRQFSNSRSEMNVSTLELGDSALYLCASSLASYSGANVLTFGAGSRLTVL.

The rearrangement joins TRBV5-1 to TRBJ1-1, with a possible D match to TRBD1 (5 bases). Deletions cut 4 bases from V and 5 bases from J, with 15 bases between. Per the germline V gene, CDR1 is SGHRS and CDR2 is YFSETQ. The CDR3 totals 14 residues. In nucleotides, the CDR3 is TGCGCCAGCAGCGTAGAACAGGTCCGGACTGAAGCTTTCTTT. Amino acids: CASSVEQVRTEAFF.

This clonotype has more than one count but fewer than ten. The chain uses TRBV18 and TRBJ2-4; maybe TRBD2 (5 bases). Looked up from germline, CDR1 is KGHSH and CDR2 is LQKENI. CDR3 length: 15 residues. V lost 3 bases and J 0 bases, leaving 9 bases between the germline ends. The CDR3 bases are TGTGCCAGCTCACCTCCCGGACTAGCCAAAAACATTCAGTACTTC. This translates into CASSPPGLAKNIQYF.

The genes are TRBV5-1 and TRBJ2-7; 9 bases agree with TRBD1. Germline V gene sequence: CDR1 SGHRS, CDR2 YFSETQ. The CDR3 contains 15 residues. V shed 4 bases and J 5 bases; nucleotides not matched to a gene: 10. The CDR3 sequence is CASSHYPDRGDEQYF. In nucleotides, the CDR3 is TGCGCCAGCAGCCACTACCCGGACAGGGGCGACGAGCAGTACTTC. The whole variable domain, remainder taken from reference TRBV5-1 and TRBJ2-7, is KAGVTQTPRYLIKTRGQQVTLSCSPISGHRSVSWYQQTPGQGLQFLFEYFSETQRNKGNFPGRFSGRQFSNSRSEMNVSTLELGDSALYLCASSHYPDRGDEQYFGPGTRLTVT.

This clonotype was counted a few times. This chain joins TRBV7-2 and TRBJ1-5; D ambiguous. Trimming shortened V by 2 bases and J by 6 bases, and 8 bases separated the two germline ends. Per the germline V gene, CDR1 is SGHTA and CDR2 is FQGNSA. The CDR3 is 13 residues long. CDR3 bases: TGTGCCAGCAGCTTATTGTACGGTCAGCCCCAGCATTTT. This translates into CASSLLYGQPQHF.

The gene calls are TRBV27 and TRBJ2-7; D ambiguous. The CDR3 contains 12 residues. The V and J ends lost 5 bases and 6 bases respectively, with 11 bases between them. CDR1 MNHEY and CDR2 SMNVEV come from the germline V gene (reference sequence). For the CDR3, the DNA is TGTGCCAGCAGTACGCGGAGTGGCGAGCAGTACTTC. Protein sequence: CASSTRSGEQYF.

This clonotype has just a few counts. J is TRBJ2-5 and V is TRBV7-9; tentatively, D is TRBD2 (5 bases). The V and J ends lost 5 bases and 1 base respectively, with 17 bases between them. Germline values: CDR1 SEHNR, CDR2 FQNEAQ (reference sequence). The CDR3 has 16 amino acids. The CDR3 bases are TGTGCCAGCAGCCCAGGAGTGCAGCGGCCCCAAGAGACCCAGTACTTC. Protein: CASSPGVQRPQETQYF.

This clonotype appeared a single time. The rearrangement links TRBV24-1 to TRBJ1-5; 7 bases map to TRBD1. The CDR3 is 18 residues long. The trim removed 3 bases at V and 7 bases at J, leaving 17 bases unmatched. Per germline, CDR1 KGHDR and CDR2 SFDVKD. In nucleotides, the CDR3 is TGTGCCACCAGTGATAGGAGAGCGGGAGACAGGGAAGGCCAGCCCCAGCATTTT. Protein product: CATSDRRAGDREGQPQHF.

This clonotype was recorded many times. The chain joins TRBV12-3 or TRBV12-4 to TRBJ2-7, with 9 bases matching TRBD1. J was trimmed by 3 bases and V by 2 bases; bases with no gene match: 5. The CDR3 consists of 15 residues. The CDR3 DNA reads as TGTGCCAGCAGTTTACGTGGGACAGGGAGCTACGAGCAGTACTTC. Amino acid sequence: CASSLRGTGSYEQYF.

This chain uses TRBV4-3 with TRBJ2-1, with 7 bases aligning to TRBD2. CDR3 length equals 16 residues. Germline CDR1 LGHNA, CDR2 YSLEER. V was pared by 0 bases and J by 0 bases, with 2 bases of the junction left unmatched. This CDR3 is CASSQDRGVSYNEQFF. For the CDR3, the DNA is TGCGCCAGCAGCCAAGATCGGGGGGTCTCCTACAATGAGCAGTTCTTC.

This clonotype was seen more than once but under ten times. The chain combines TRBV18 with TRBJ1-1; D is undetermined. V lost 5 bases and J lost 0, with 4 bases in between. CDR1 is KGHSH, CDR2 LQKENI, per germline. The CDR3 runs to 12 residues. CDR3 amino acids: CASSIMNTEAFF. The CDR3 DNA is TGTGCCAGCTCAATCATGAACACTGAAGCTTTCTTT.

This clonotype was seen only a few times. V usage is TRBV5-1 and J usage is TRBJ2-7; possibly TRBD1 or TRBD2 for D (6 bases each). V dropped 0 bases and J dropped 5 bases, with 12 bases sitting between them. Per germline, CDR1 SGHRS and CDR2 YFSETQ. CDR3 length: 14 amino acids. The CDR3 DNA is TGCGCCAGCAGCTTGGGTAGGGGGGAGAACGAGCAGTACTTC. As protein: CASSLGRGENEQYF.

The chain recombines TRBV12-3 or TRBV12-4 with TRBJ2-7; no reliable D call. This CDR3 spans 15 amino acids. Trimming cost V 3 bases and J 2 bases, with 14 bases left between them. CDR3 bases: TGTGCCAGCAGTTTCATCCGGGCGCAGACCTACGAGCAGTACTTC. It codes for CASSFIRAQTYEQYF.

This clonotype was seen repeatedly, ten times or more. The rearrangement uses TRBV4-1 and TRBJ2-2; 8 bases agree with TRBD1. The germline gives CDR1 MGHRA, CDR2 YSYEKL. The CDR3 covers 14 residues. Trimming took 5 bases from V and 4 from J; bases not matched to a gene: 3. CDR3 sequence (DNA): TGCGCCAGCAGCAGGGACAGGTCCACCGGGGAGCTGTTTTTT. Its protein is CASSRDRSTGELFF.

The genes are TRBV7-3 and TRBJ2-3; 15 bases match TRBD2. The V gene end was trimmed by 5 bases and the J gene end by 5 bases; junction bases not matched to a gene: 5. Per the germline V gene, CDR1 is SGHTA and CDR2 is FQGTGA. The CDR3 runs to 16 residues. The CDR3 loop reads CASSQGTSGGQDTQYF. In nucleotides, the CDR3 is TGTGCCAGCAGCCAAGGGACTAGCGGGGGGCAAGATACGCAGTATTTT. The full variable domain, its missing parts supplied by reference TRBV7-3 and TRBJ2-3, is GAGVSQTPSNKVTEKGKYVELRCDPISGHTALYWYRQSLGQGPEFLIYFQGTGAADDSGLPNDRFFAVRPEGSVSTLKIQRTERGDSAVYLCASSQGTSGGQDTQYFGPGTRLTVL.

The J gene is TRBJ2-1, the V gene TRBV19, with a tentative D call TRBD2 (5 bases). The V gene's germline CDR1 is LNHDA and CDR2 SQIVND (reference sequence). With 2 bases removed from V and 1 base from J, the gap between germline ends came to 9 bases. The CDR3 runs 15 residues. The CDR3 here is CASSISGGSYNEQFF. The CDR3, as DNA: TGTGCCAGTAGTATAAGTGGAGGTTCCTACAATGAGCAGTTCTTC. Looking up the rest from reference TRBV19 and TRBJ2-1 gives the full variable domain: DGGITQSPKYLFRKEGQNVTLSCEQNLNHDAMYWYRQDPGQGLRLIYYSQIVNDFQKGDIAEGYSVSREKKESFPLTVTSAQKNPTAFYLCASSISGGSYNEQFFGPGTRLTVL.

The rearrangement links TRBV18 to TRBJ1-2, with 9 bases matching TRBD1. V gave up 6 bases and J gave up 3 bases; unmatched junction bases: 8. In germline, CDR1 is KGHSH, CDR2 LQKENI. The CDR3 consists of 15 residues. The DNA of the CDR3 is TGTGCCAGCTCGCGATATACAGGGGGCGACTATGGCTACACCTTC. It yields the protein CASSRYTGGDYGYTF.

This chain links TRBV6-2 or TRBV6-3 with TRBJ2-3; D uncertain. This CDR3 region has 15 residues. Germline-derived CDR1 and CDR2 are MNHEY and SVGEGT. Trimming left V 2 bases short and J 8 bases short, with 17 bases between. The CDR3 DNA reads TGTGCCAGCAGTTACGGGTCGGCCGGTTTGGGTACGCAGTATTTT. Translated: CASSYGSAGLGTQYF.